This T cell receptor (beta chain) was observed in a study of Graves' ophthalmopathy and Graves' hyperthyroidism. Study-level points and caveats: The blood repertoire also included most expanded thyroid clonotypes above 0.001 frequency.

Pregnancy or lactation, uncontrolled infections and other autoimmune diseases were grounds for excluding patients. The PBMC fraction was derived from 9 to 10 ml of fresh peripheral blood. RNA transcripts provided the template for amplifying TCR beta CDR3 regions. First-round RT-PCR with HTBI primers preceded a second-round multiplex PCR. In TCRdb, the multiplex PCR reads were re-called with MiXCR into one record per CDR3 protein. The table has fewer than 350,000 distinct CDR3 sequences, about a sixth seen once. This CDR3 is 15 amino acids long. The V gene's germline CDR1 is GTSNPN and CDR2 SVGIG (reference sequence). The germline V and J ends were trimmed by 0 bases and 0 bases, with 11 bases remaining between them. This clonotype was detected ten times or more. What it binds is not known.

The sequenced sample consisted of peripheral blood. This clonotype was sampled from an adult man with Graves' ophthalmopathy. The chain recombines TRBV30 with TRBJ1-1; TRBD1 is a possible D gene (5 bases). This chain's CDR3 is CAWSVWGRMNTEAFF. CDR3 sequence (DNA): TGTGCCTGGAGTGTATGGGGGAGGATGAACACTGAAGCTTTCTTT.